Below, 15 T cell receptor beta chains from the same sample are listed, as sequenced in a study of shared clonotypes between healthy human individuals. This table comes from immunoSEQ multiplex PCR, and its TCRdb copy is limited to in-frame clones, with some not included. This sample has around 2.5 million clones; under 95% occur once, and the top ten carry 0.36%. What was sequenced was naive CD4+ T cells from PBMCs. Subset: CD45RA+ positively selected. The receptors were gathered from a man between 18 and 29 years old in good health. Some clones in this sample may be carry-over from other donors' samples.

The V gene is TRBV28, the J gene TRBJ1-6; D remains unclear. Trimming cost V 8 bases and J 0 bases, with 14 bases left between them. This CDR3 has 16 residues. Germline CDR1 reads MDHEN; CDR2 reads SYDVKM. CDR3 region: CASSFGRSSYNSPLHF. The CDR3 bases are TGTGCCAGCTCCTTTGGACGGAGCTCCTATAATTCACCCCTCCACTTT.

The chain has TRBV7-9 and TRBJ2-5, with D possibly matching TRBD1 (6 bases). Germline lookup yields CDR1 SEHNR and CDR2 FQNEAQ (reference sequence). The CDR3 loop spans 15 amino acids. Trimming stripped 5 bases from V and 5 bases from J, with 18 bases between. The CDR3 region is CASSMGRGTLETQYF. In DNA, the CDR3 is TGTGCCAGCAGCATGGGCAGGGGAACGTTGGAGACCCAGTACTTC.

The count of this clone is one. This sequence joins TRBV28 and TRBJ2-6; TRBD2 matches 8 bases. CDR1 is MDHEN, CDR2 SYDVKM, per germline. The V segment lost 4 bases and the J segment 0 bases; nucleotides outside the gene matches: 11. The CDR3 contains 19 residues. CDR3 sequence: CASSSPAGGDTSGANVLTF. DNA of the CDR3: TGTGCCAGCAGTTCTCCCGCCGGGGGGGATACCTCTGGGGCCAACGTCCTGACTTTC.

The chain employs TRBV4-1 and TRBJ2-1; perhaps D is TRBD1 or TRBD2 (5 bases each). Trimming removed 1 base at V and 3 bases at J, with 10 bases between. The CDR3 is 15 amino acids. The germline V gene has CDR1 MGHRA and CDR2 YSYEKL. CDR3 coding DNA: TGCGCCAGCAGCCAAGCCCTGGGGGTCTACAATGAGCAGTTCTTC. Translation: CASSQALGVYNEQFF.

This clone came up once. The J gene is TRBJ1-1, the V gene TRBV7-9; D perhaps matches TRBD1 (5 bases). The CDR3 covers 13 residues. Trimming removed 4 bases from V and 4 bases from J, with 10 bases in between. Germline lookup yields CDR1 SEHNR and CDR2 FQNEAQ (reference sequence). DNA for the CDR3: TGTGCCAGCAGCTCCTCGGGGCTCACTGAAGCTTTCTTT. Encoded protein: CASSSSGLTEAFF.

This clone was recorded once. V usage is TRBV2 and J usage is TRBJ1-2, with a possible D match to TRBD1 (5 bases). From germline, CDR1 is SNHLY and CDR2 FYNNEI. Trimming left V 4 bases short and J 8 bases short, with 14 bases between. This CDR3 is built from 13 residues. The CDR3 here is CASSVGQDMGYTF. The CDR3 DNA is TGTGCCAGCAGTGTGGGCCAGGACATGGGCTACACCTTC. Full variable domain (rest looked up from reference TRBV2 and TRBJ1-2): EPEVTQTPSHQVTQMGQEVILRCVPISNHLYFYWYRQILGQKVEFLVSFYNNEISEKSEIFDDQFSVERPDGSNFTLKIRSTKLEDSAMYFCASSVGQDMGYTFGSGTRLTVV.

The chain is built from TRBV19 and TRBJ1-2, with 9 bases identical to TRBD1. Trimming cost V 5 bases and J 4 bases; bases outside gene matches: 8. The CDR3 contains 15 residues. Germline CDR1 and CDR2: LNHDA and SQIVND (reference sequence). CDR3 DNA: TGTGCCAGTAGTCTCTGGGGACAGGGTCTCTATGGCTACACCTTC. Translated: CASSLWGQGLYGYTF.

This sequence joins TRBV6-5 and TRBJ2-5; D not resolved. CDR3 length: 12 amino acids. Germline CDR1 reads MNHEY; CDR2 reads SVGAGI. V lost 5 bases and J 5 bases, leaving 9 bases between the germline ends. The CDR3 bases are TGTGCCAGCAGTGCGACGACGGAGACCCAGTACTTC. Encoded protein: CASSATTETQYF.

Note on this clone: Other DNA sequences in this specimen translate into the identical CDR3. The V call is TRBV18, the J call TRBJ1-5, with D possibly matching TRBD1 (5 bases). The CDR3 runs 13 residues. The V end was cut by 5 bases, the J end by 4 bases, with 9 bases between. CDR1 is KGHSH and CDR2 is LQKENI in the germline V gene. DNA for the CDR3: TGTGCCAGCTCATCGGGGGGGAATCAGCCCCAGCATTTT. This encodes CASSSGGNQPQHF. The variable domain in full, with the rest retrieved from reference TRBV18 and TRBJ1-5, is NAGVMQNPRHLVRRRGQEARLRCSPMKGHSHVYWYRQLPEEGLKFMVYLQKENIIDESGMPKERFSAEFPKEGPSILRIQQVVRGDSAAYFCASSSGGNQPQHFGDGTRLSIL.

The chain joins TRBV15 to TRBJ1-1; TRBD1 matches at 9 bases. The CDR3 has 14 amino acids. Germline V CDR1 and CDR2: LNHNV, YYDKDF (reference sequence). Trimming took 9 bases from V and 1 from J; bases not matched to a gene: 6. CDR3 coding DNA: TGTGCCACGGCTGGACAGGGGAGGAACACTGAAGCTTTCTTT. This translates into CATAGQGRNTEAFF.

This clone was observed once. The chain joins TRBV28 to TRBJ1-2, with D maybe TRBD1 (6 bases). Trimming removed 11 bases from V and 9 bases from J, with 16 bases in between. CDR3 size: 11 residues. Germline values: CDR1 MDHEN, CDR2 SYDVKM. The CDR3, as DNA: TGTGCCGGTAGAAGGGGGTTAAGCTACACCTTC. Translated, it gives CAGRRGLSYTF.

In the case of this clone: In the same sample, other DNA sequences code for this CDR3. This chain joins TRBV7-9 and TRBJ2-7; a possible D gene is TRBD2 (6 bases). The CDR3 length is 13 residues. Germline loops: CDR1 SEHNR, CDR2 FQNEAQ (reference sequence). V was pared by 5 bases and J by 0 bases, with 8 bases between. Here the CDR3 DNA reads TGTGCCAGCAGCCACGGGAGCTCCTACGAGCAGTACTTC. The encoded protein is CASSHGSSYEQYF.

This clone was counted once. The J gene is TRBJ2-3, the V gene TRBV11-2; 7 bases are a match to TRBD1. Germline V lookup: CDR1 SGHAT, CDR2 FQNNGV. CDR3 size: 15 residues. Losses at the gene ends were 6 bases for V and 0 bases for J; bases not matched to a gene: 6. In DNA, the CDR3 is TGTGCCAGCAGTACACAGGGGTTAAGCACAGATACGCAGTATTTT. It is translated as CASSTQGLSTDTQYF.

This clone was counted a single time. This chain connects TRBV25-1 to TRBJ2-1; D unclear. Trimming cost V 5 bases and J 0 bases, with 11 bases left between them. The CDR3 consists of 15 residues. Looked up from germline, CDR1 is MGHDK and CDR2 is SYGVNS. DNA of the CDR3: TGTGCCAGCAGTTTCACGGGCGCCTCCTACAATGAGCAGTTCTTC. Protein: CASSFTGASYNEQFF.

This clone was seen a single time. This chain joins TRBV27 and TRBJ1-2; weak D call: TRBD1 (6 bases). CDR3 length equals 13 residues. CDR1 is MNHEY, CDR2 SMNVEV, per germline (reference sequence). The V gene lost 5 bases and the J gene lost 10 bases, with 17 bases spanning the gap. CDR3 sequence: CASSDATGTTYTF. In DNA form, the CDR3 reads TGTGCCAGCAGTGATGCTACCGGGACAACCTACACCTTC.